What follows are 3 T cell receptor beta chains derived from one specimen sequenced in a study of shared clonotypes between healthy human individuals. Here immunoSEQ multiplex PCR was the method, and the copy in TCRdb shows in-frame clones only, minus some. The sample comprises millions of clones, 93% of which are singletons, and 0.39% rests with the top ten. Sequenced sample: naive CD4+ T cells from PBMCs. Regarding subset: CD45RA+ positively selected. All receptors come from a man between 18 and 35 years old in good health. Some clones in this sample may be carry-over from other donors' samples.

This chain connects TRBV7-9 to TRBJ1-4; perhaps TRBD1 as D (5 bases). This CDR3 has 14 residues. The V gene's germline CDR1 is SEHNR and CDR2 FQNEAQ (reference sequence). The V end was cut by 7 bases, the J end by 1 base, with 10 bases between. The CDR3 coding sequence is TGTGCCAGCACCCCTCAGGGAACTAATGAAAAACTGTTTTTT. It translates to CASTPQGTNEKLFF.

J is TRBJ1-2 and V is TRBV10-3; tentatively, D is TRBD1 (6 bases). This CDR3 has 17 residues. Between the trimmed V and J ends, which lost 4 bases and 3 bases, there was a span of 21 bases. Germline-derived CDR1 and CDR2 are ENHRY and SYGVKD. The CDR3 is CAISGAGALRDDYGYTF. Here the CDR3 DNA reads TGTGCCATCAGTGGCGCAGGGGCCTTGCGTGATGACTATGGCTACACCTTC.

The chain recombines TRBV5-1 with TRBJ2-1; TRBD2 matches at 12 bases. Germline trimming cut 3 bases from V and 2 bases from J; bases unmatched to any gene: 3. The CDR3 loop spans 16 amino acids. Germline V gives CDR1 SGHRS, CDR2 YFSETQ. CDR3 sequence reads: CASSSTSGSTYNEQFF. The CDR3 nucleotides read TGCGCCAGCAGCTCGACTAGCGGGAGTACCTACAATGAGCAGTTCTTC.